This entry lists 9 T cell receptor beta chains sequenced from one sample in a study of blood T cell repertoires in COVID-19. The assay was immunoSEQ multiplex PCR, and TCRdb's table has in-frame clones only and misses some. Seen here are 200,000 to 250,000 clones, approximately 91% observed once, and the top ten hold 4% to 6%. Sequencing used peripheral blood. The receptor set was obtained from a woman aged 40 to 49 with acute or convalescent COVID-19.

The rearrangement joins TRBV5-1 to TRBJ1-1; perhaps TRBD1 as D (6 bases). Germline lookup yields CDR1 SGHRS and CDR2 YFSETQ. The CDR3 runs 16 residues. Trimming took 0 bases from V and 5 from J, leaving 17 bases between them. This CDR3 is CASSLADRLPGTEAFF. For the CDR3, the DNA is TGCGCCAGCAGCTTGGCCGACAGGTTACCGGGGACTGAAGCTTTCTTT.

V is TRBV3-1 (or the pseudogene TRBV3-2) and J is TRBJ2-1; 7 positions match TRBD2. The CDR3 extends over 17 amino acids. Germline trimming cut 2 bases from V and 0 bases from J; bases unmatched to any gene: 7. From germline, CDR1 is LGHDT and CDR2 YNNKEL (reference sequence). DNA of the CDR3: TGTGCCAGCAGCCAATTATCTGGCGGGGGCTCCTACAATGAGCAGTTCTTC. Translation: CASSQLSGGGSYNEQFF.

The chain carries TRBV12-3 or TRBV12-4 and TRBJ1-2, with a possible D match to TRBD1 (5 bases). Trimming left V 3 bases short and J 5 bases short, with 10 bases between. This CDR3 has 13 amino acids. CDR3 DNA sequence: TGTGCCAGCAGTTTCCCCCAGGGATATGGCTACACCTTC. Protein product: CASSFPQGYGYTF.

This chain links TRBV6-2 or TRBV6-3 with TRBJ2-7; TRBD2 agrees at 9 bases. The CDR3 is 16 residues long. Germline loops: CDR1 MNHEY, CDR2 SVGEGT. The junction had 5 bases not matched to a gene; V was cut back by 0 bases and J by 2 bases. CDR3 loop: CASSYSTSGGPYEQYV. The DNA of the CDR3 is TGTGCCAGCAGTTACTCGACCAGCGGGGGGCCCTACGAGCAGTACGTC.

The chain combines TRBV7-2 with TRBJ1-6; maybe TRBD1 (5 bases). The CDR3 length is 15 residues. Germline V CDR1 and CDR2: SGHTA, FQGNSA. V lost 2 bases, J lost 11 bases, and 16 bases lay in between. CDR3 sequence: CASSLMPRAGAPLHF. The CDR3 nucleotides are TGTGCCAGCAGCTTAATGCCCAGGGCTGGTGCACCCCTCCACTTT.

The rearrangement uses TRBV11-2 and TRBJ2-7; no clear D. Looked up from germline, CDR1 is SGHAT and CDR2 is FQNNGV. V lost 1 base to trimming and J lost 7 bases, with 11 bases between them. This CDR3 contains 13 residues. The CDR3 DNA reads TGTGCCAGCAGCTTAGGTGGCTCACAGGAGCAGTACGTC. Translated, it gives CASSLGGSQEQYV.

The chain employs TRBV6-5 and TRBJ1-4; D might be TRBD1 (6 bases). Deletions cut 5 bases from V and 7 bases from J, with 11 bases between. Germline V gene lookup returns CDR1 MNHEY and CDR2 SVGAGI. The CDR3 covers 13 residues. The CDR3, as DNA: TGTGCCAGCAGTACCGGGACATTTGAAAAACTGTTTTTT. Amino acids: CASSTGTFEKLFF.

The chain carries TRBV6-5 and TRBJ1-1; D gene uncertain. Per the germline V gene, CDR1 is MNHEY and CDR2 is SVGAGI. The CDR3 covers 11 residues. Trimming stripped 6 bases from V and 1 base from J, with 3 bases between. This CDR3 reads CASRRNTEAFF. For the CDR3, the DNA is TGTGCCAGCAGGAGGAACACTGAAGCTTTCTTT.

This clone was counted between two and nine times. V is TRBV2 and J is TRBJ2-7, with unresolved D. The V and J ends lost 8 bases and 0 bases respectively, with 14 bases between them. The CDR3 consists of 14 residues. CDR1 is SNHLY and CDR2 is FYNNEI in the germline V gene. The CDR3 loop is CASLRDKSSYEQYV. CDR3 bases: TGTGCCAGCCTCCGAGACAAGAGCTCCTACGAGCAGTACGTC.